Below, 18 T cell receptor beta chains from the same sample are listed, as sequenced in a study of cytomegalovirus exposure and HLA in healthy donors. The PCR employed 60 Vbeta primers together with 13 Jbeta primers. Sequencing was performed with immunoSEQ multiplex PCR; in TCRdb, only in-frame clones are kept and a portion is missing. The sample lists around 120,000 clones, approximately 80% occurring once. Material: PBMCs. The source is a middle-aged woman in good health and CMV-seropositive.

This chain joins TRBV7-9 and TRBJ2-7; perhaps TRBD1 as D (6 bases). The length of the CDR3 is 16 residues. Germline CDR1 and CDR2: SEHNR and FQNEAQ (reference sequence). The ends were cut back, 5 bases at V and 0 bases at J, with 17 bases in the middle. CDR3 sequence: CASSTIQGTSSYEQYF. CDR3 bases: TGTGCCAGCAGCACTATACAGGGTACTAGCTCCTACGAGCAGTACTTC. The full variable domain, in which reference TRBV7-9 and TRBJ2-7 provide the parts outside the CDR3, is DTGVSQNPRHKITKRGQNVTFRCDPISEHNRLYWYRQTLGQGPEFLTYFQNEAQLEKSRLLSDRFSAERPKGSFSTLEIQRTEQGDSAMYLCASSTIQGTSSYEQYFGPGTRLTVT.

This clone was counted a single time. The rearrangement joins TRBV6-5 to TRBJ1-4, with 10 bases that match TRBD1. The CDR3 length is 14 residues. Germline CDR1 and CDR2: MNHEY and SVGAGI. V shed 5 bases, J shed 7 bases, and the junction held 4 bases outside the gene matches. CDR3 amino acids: CASSDRGPREKLFF. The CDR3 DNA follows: TGTGCCAGCAGTGACAGGGGGCCGCGTGAAAAACTGTTTTTT.

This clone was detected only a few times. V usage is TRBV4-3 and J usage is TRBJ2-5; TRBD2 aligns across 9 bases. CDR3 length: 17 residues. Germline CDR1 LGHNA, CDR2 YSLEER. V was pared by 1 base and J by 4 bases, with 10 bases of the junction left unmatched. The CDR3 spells CASSQVSFSGSGETQYF. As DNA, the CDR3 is TGCGCCAGCAGCCAAGTCTCTTTTAGCGGGAGCGGAGAGACCCAGTACTTC.

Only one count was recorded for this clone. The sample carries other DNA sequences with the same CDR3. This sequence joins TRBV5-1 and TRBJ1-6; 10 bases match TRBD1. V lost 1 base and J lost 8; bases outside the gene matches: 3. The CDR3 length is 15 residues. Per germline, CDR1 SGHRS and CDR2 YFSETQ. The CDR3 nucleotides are TGCGCCAGCAGCTTGTCCGGGACAGGGGATTCACCCCTCCACTTT. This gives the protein CASSLSGTGDSPLHF.

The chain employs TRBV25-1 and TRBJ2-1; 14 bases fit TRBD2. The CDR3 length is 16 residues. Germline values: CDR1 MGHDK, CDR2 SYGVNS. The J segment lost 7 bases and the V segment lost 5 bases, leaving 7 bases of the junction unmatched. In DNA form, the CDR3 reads TGTGCCAGCAGTAACCAGGGACTAGCGGGAGAGAATGAGCAGTTCTTC. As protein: CASSNQGLAGENEQFF.

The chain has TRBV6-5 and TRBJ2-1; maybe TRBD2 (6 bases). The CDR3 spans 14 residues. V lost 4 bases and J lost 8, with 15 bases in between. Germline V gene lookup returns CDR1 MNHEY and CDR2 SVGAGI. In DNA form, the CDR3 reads TGTGCCAGCAGTTTGTTGGGGGGTGACGATGAGCAGTTCTTC. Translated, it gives CASSLLGGDDEQFF.

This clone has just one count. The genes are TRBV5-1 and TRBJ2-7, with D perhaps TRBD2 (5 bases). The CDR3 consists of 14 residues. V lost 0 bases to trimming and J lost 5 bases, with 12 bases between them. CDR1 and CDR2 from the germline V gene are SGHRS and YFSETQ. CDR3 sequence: CASSLERRSNEQYF. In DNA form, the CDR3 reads TGCGCCAGCAGCTTGGAGCGGAGGTCCAACGAGCAGTACTTC.

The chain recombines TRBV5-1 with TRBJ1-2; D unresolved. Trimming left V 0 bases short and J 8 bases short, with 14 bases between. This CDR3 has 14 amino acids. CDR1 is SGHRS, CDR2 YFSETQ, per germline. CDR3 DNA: TGCGCCAGCAGCTTGGGCCCCCAGGATGTAGGCTACACCTTC. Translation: CASSLGPQDVGYTF.

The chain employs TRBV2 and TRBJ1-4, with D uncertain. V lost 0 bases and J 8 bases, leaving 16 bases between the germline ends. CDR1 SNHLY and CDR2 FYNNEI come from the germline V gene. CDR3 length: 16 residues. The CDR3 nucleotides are TGTGCCAGCAGTGAAGCGCCGGCTGGGGAGGAAGAAAAACTGTTTTTT. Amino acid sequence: CASSEAPAGEEEKLFF.

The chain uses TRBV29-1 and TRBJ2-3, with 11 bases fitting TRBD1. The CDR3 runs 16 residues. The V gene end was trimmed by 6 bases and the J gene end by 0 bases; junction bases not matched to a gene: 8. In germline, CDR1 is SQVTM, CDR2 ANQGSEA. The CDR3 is CSVRTGTGGSTDTQYF. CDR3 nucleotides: TGCAGCGTCCGAACCGGGACAGGGGGTAGCACAGATACGCAGTATTTT.

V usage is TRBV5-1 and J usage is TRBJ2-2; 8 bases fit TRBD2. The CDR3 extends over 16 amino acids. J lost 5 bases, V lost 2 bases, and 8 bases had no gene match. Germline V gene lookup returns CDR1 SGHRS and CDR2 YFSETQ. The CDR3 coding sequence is TGCGCCAGCAGCTTAATGGCCATAGCGGGGACCGGGGAGCTGTTTTTT. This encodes CASSLMAIAGTGELFF. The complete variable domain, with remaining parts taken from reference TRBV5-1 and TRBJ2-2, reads KAGVTQTPRYLIKTRGQQVTLSCSPISGHRSVSWYQQTPGQGLQFLFEYFSETQRNKGNFPGRFSGRQFSNSRSEMNVSTLELGDSALYLCASSLMAIAGTGELFFGEGSRLTVL.

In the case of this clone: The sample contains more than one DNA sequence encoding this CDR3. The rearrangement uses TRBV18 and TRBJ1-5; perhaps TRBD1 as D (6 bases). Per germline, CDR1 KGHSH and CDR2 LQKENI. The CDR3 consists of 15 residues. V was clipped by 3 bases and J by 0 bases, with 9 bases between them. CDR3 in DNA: TGTGCCAGCTCACCCACAGGGAATAGCAATCAGCCCCAGCATTTT. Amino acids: CASSPTGNSNQPQHF.

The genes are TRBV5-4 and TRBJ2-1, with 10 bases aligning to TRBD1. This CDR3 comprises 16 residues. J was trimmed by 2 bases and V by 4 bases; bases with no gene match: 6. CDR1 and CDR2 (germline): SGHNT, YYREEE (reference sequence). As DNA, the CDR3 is TGTGCCAGCAGCCCTACCGGGACAGGGGCCTACAATGAGCAGTTCTTC. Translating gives CASSPTGTGAYNEQFF.

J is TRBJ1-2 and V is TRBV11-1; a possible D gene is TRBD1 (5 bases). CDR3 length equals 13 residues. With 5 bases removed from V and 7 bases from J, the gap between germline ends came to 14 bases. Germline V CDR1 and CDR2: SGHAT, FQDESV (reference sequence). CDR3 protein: CASSVPGGGGYTF. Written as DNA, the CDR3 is TGTGCCAGCAGCGTCCCGGGGGGAGGTGGCTACACCTTC.

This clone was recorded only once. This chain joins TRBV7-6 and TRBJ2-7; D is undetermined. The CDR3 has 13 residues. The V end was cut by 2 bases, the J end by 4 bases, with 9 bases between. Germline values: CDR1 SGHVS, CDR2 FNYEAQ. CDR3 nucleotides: TGTGCCAGCAGCTTAAGTGGAGCGTACGAGCAGTACTTC. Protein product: CASSLSGAYEQYF.

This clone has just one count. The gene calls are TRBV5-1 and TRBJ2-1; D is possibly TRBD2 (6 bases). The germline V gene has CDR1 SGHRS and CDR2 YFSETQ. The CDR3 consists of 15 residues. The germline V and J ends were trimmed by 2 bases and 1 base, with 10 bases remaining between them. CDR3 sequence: CASSFGGMSYNEQFF. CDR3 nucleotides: TGCGCCAGCAGCTTTGGGGGGATGTCCTACAATGAGCAGTTCTTC. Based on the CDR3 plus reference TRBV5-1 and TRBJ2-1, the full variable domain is KAGVTQTPRYLIKTRGQQVTLSCSPISGHRSVSWYQQTPGQGLQFLFEYFSETQRNKGNFPGRFSGRQFSNSRSEMNVSTLELGDSALYLCASSFGGMSYNEQFFGPGTRLTVL.

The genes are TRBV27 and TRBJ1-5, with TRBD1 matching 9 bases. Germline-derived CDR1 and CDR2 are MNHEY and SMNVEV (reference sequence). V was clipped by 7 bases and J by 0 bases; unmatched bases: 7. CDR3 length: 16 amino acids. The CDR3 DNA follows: TGTGCCAGCAAGGGACAGGGCGGTTATAGCAATCAGCCCCAGCATTTT. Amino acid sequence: CASKGQGGYSNQPQHF.

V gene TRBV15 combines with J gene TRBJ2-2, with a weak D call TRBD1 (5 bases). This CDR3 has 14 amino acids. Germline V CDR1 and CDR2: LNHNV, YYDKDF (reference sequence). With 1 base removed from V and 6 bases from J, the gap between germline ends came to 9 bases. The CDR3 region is CATSRVGAAGELFF. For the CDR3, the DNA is TGTGCCACCAGCAGAGTAGGGGCGGCCGGGGAGCTGTTTTTT.